This T cell receptor (beta chain) was recorded in a study of shared clonotypes between healthy human individuals. General study results and limits: Naive subsets typically showed greater estimated richness than memory subsets.

Turning to this clone: Its antigen is not identified.

The germline gives CDR1 SGHRS, CDR2 YFSETQ. CDR3 size: 15 residues. The ends were cut back, 1 base at V and 6 bases at J, with 17 bases in the middle. The study ran the assay at deep level. The authors split each subset's genomic DNA evenly across several immunoSEQ plates. The method was immunoSEQ multiplex PCR; TCRdb's version includes in-frame clones alone and lacks a portion of them. This sample has 2 million or so clones, with around 95% found just once. The source material was naive CD4+ T cells sorted from blood. Subset in this sample: CD45RA+ positively selected. The receptor's source is a man between 18 and 35 years old in good health. The V and J genes are TRBV5-1 and TRBJ2-7; the D is unclear. The CDR3 region has the DNA TGCGCCAGCAGCTTGACCGTCGGGCTACTCACCGAGCAGTACTTC. Protein: CASSLTVGLLTEQYF. Together with reference TRBV5-1 and TRBJ2-7, the CDR3 gives the full variable domain: KAGVTQTPRYLIKTRGQQVTLSCSPISGHRSVSWYQQTPGQGLQFLFEYFSETQRNKGNFPGRFSGRQFSNSRSEMNVSTLELGDSALYLCASSLTVGLLTEQYFGPGTRLTVT.